The 14 T cell receptor beta chains below come from one sample, sequenced in a study of T cells in Graves' hyperthyroidism and ophthalmopathy. Authors of the study amplified TCR beta CDR3 regions from RNA transcripts. A set of HTBI primers served as the primers for a first-round RT-PCR of the TCR CDR3. TCRdb reprocessed the multiplex PCR reads with MiXCR, giving one entry per CDR3 protein. The sample gives fewer than 900,000 distinct CDR3 sequences, roughly 15% of which show up once; under 10% is in the top ten. Sample: blood. The origin of the receptors is a man between 18 and 35 years old with Graves' hyperthyroidism.

The sample holds many counts of this clonotype. The chain couples TRBV2 to TRBJ1-2, with D tentatively TRBD1 (6 bases). Trimming removed 0 bases at V and 4 bases at J, with 12 bases between. The CDR3 is 15 residues long. Germline V gene sequence: CDR1 SNHLY, CDR2 FYNNEI. The chain's CDR3 is CASSEAPAGAYGYTF. CDR3 nucleotides: TGTGCCAGCAGTGAAGCACCCGCAGGGGCCTATGGCTACACCTTC.

The CDR3 reads CASSSVGLAGNEQFF. The CDR3 nucleotides read TGTGCCAGCAGTTCAGTAGGGCTAGCGGGCAATGAGCAGTTCTTC. The J gene is TRBJ2-1, the V gene TRBV2, with 8 nucleotides matching TRBD2. With V trimmed by 5 bases and J by 6 bases, 9 bases remained unmatched. The CDR3 extends over 15 amino acids. CDR1 is SNHLY and CDR2 is FYNNEI in the germline V gene.

This clonotype was found a few times. V gene TRBV6-1 combines with J gene TRBJ2-7; a weak D match, TRBD1 (5 bases). Germline V gene data show CDR1 as MNHNS and CDR2 as SASEGT. CDR3 size: 13 residues. Deletions cut 10 bases from V and 1 base from J, with 14 bases between. This CDR3 reads CATMTARSYEQYF. The CDR3 coding sequence is TGTGCCACTATGACAGCCAGATCCTACGAGCAGTACTTC.

V gene TRBV29-1 combines with J gene TRBJ2-1, with D unresolved. This CDR3 spans 12 amino acids. V was cut by 8 bases and J by 7 bases, with 15 bases left in between. CDR1 SQVTM and CDR2 ANQGSEA come from the germline V gene. The CDR3 bases are TGCAGCTCAAACACGGGTGTAAATGAGCAGTTCTTC. This encodes CSSNTGVNEQFF.

This clonotype showed up many times. This chain links TRBV7-2 with TRBJ2-1, with 7 positions matching TRBD2. Germline CDR1 SGHTA, CDR2 FQGNSA. After removal of 9 bases from V and 0 bases from J, the junction contained 11 bases not matched to a gene. This CDR3 is 16 amino acids long. In DNA form, the CDR3 reads TGTGCCAGTAGGGCCCTAAGCGGGAACTCCTACAATGAGCAGTTCTTC. Translated, it gives CASRALSGNSYNEQFF.

The sample holds many counts of this clonotype. The J gene is TRBJ2-1, the V gene TRBV20-1; D gene ambiguous. V was trimmed by 2 bases and J by 2 bases, leaving 4 bases between them. Germline V gene sequence: CDR1 DFQATT, CDR2 SNEGSKA (reference sequence). This CDR3 region has 12 residues. CDR3: CSARLAYNEQFF. In DNA, the CDR3 is TGCAGTGCTAGATTGGCCTACAATGAGCAGTTCTTC.

The chain has TRBV12-3 or TRBV12-4 and TRBJ2-1; D ambiguous. V was clipped by 1 base and J by 10 bases, with 11 bases between them. This CDR3 spans 13 amino acids. CDR3 protein: CASSLGVAWEQFF. CDR3 nucleotide sequence: TGTGCCAGCAGTTTAGGGGTGGCGTGGGAGCAGTTCTTC.

In this sample, this clonotype turned up a few times. The J gene is TRBJ2-1, the V gene TRBV5-5; TRBD1 matches 11 bases. Germline CDR1 SGHKS, CDR2 YYEKEE (reference sequence). The CDR3 is made up of 16 amino acids. The V gene end was trimmed by 2 bases and the J gene end by 4 bases; junction bases not matched to a gene: 5. In DNA form, the CDR3 reads TGTGCCAGCAGCTTTACCGGGACAGGGGGATACAATGAGCAGTTCTTC. It encodes CASSFTGTGGYNEQFF.

This clonotype was recorded many times. The CDR3 coding sequence is TGTGCCAGCTCACCGGGACAGTACAATGAGCAGTTCTTC. Protein: CASSPGQYNEQFF. This sequence joins TRBV18 and TRBJ2-1; 7 bases line up with TRBD1. With 3 bases clipped from V and 4 bases from J, the junction kept 0 bases outside the gene matches. CDR1 and CDR2 from the germline V gene are KGHSH and LQKENI. This CDR3 is 13 amino acids long.

At least ten counts were recorded for this clonotype. This chain joins TRBV6-2 or TRBV6-3 and TRBJ1-5; the D is unclear. The CDR3 consists of 12 residues. Germline V gene sequence: CDR1 MNHEY, CDR2 SVGEGT. V dropped 5 bases and J dropped 4 bases, with 6 bases sitting between them. Written as DNA, the CDR3 is TGTGCCAGCAGTAACTTTAATCAGCCCCAGCATTTT. The encoded protein is CASSNFNQPQHF.

This clonotype was detected ten times or more. The V and J genes are TRBV6-2 or TRBV6-3 and TRBJ1-2; no clear D gene. CDR1 and CDR2 from the germline V gene are MNHEY and SVGEGT. V was clipped by 6 bases and J by 8 bases, with 16 bases between them. CDR3 length: 13 amino acids. CDR3 coding DNA: TGTGCCAGCAGCTATGGACCCACTTTGGGCTACACCTTC. Translated, it gives CASSYGPTLGYTF.

This clonotype has a count of ten or more. The V gene is TRBV11-1, the J gene TRBJ2-7; TRBD1 agrees at 8 bases. CDR3 size: 15 residues. The germline V gene encodes CDR1 SGHAT and CDR2 FQDESV (reference sequence). V lost 5 bases, J lost 3 bases, and 9 bases stayed unmatched. The CDR3 nucleotides read TGTGCCAGCAGCCGGGGCCGGGACAGGCTCTACGAGCAGTACTTC. It is translated as CASSRGRDRLYEQYF.

This clonotype was seen many times. The chain combines TRBV12-3 or TRBV12-4 with TRBJ2-3, with 9 nucleotides matching TRBD1. The CDR3 runs 13 residues. Trimming cost V 5 bases and J 5 bases; bases outside gene matches: 2. The CDR3, as DNA: TGTGCCAGCAGTGGACAGGGGAGAGATACGCAGTATTTT. Amino acid sequence: CASSGQGRDTQYF.

In this sample, this clonotype turned up many times. J is TRBJ1-1 and V is TRBV2; 8 positions agree with TRBD1. V shed 8 bases, J shed 4 bases, and the junction held 15 bases outside the gene matches. Germline CDR1 SNHLY, CDR2 FYNNEI. CDR3 length equals 16 residues. The CDR3 sequence: CASLKGQGARSTEAFF. In DNA, the CDR3 is TGTGCCAGCTTAAAAGGCCAGGGGGCGCGAAGCACTGAAGCTTTCTTT.